The sequence of this T cell receptor beta chain was determined in a study of T cells in Graves' hyperthyroidism and ophthalmopathy. This clonotype was counted many times. Its antigen is not identified. The investigators amplified TCR beta CDR3 regions from RNA transcripts. The HTBI set primed first-round TCR CDR3 RT-PCR. One entry per CDR3 protein results from TCRdb running MiXCR on the multiplex PCR reads. The sample has hundreds of thousands of distinct CDR3 sequences, around 16% seen once. Hyperthyroidism patients were newly diagnosed, had disease duration under 2 months, and were aged 18 to 65 years. Uncontrolled infection, other autoimmune disease, pregnancy or lactation led to exclusion. Regarding the study as a whole: In the blood, most expanded thyroid clonotypes above 0.001 appeared as well.

The germline V gene encodes CDR1 SGHTA and CDR2 FQGNSA. The ends lost 6 bases at V and 5 bases at J; junction bases unmatched: 7. The CDR3 loop spans 14 amino acids. The clonotype comes from a woman aged 18-29 years with Graves' hyperthyroidism that later progressed to Graves' ophthalmopathy. Source material: blood. V gene TRBV7-2 combines with J gene TRBJ1-1; 9 bases match TRBD1. The CDR3 coding sequence is TGTGCCAGCAGGACAGGGGGGAGGTGGACTGAAGCTTTCTTT. This translates into CASRTGGRWTEAFF.